The clone carrying this TCR beta chain appeared a few times. Germline CDR1 MNHEY, CDR2 SMNVEV (reference sequence). After removal of 3 bases from V and 4 bases from J, the junction contained 5 bases not matched to a gene. This CDR3 is built from 15 residues. The data belong to a study of early T cells in non-severe SARS-CoV-2 infection. Turning to the study itself: Sequenced bulk RNA came from whole blood that was unsorted, and chains were unpaired.

Attachment of unique molecular identifiers to individual cDNA molecules was performed. A single record per CDR3 protein comes from TCRdb applying MiXCR to the 5' RACE reads. The sample holds about 90,000 distinct CDR3 sequences; about 12% are singletons and the top ten take approximately 4%. This TCR derives from an adult who was a healthcare worker with PCR-confirmed SARS-CoV-2 infection or an uninfected control (not recorded which). The material sequenced was whole blood, taken at baseline. The chain has TRBV27 and TRBJ2-5; TRBD2 aligns across 10 bases. CDR3 amino acids: CASSFLAGEGETQYF. The CDR3 DNA is TGTGCCAGCAGTTTCCTAGCGGGAGAGGGAGAGACCCAGTACTTC.